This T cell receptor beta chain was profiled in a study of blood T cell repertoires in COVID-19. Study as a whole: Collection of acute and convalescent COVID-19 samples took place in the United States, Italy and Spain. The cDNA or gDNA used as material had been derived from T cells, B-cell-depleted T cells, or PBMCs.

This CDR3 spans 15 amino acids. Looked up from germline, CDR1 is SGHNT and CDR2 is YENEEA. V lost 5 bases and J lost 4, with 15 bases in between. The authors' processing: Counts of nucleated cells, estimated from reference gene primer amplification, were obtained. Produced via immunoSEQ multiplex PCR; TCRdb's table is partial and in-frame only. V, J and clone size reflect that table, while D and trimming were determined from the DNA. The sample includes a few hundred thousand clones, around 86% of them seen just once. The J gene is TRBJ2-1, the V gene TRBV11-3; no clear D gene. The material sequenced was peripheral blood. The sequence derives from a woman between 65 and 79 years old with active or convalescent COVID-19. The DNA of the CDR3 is TGTGCCAGCAGCCCCTCCCCCGGTTCATACAATGAGCAGTTCTTC. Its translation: CASSPSPGSYNEQFF.